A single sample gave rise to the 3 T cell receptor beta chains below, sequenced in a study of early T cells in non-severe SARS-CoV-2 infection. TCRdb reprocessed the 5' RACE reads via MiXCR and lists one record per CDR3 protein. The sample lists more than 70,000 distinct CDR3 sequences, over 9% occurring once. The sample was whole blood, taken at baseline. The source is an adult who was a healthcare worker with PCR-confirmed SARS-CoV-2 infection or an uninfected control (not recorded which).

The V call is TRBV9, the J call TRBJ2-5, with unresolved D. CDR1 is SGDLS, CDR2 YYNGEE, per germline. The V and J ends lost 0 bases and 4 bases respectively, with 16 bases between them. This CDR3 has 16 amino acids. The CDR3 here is CASSVARARSVETQYF. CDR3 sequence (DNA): TGTGCCAGCAGCGTAGCCCGAGCAAGGTCCGTAGAGACCCAGTACTTC.

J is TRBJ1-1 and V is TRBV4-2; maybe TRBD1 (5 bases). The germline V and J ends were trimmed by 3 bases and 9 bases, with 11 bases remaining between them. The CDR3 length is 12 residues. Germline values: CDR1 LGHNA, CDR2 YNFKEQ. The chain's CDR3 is CASSHPGAQAFF. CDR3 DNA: TGTGCCAGCAGCCACCCCGGGGCTCAAGCTTTCTTT.

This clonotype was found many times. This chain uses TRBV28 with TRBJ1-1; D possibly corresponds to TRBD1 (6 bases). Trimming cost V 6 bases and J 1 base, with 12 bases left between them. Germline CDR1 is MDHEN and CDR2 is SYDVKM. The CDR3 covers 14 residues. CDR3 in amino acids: CASRRGQPNTEAFF. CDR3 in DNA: TGTGCCAGCAGAAGGGGACAACCGAACACTGAAGCTTTCTTT.